One and the same sample provided the 26 T cell receptor beta chains below, sequenced in a study of blood T cells in healthy people across ages. Combining a sample-barcoded 5' primer with a J-beta primer mix, a second PCR ran for 7 to 11 cycles. One entry per CDR3 protein, called by TCRdb with MiXCR from the 5' RACE reads. Of about a million distinct CDR3 sequences in the sample, roughly 47% were seen once. Input material: blood. The receptors derive from a woman aged 55-75 years in good health.

This clonotype appeared a few times. This rearrangement joins TRBV6-2 or TRBV6-3 to TRBJ2-3; D unresolved. There are 15 residues in the CDR3. Between the trimmed V and J ends, which lost 5 bases and 6 bases, there was a span of 18 bases. CDR1 and CDR2 from the germline V gene are MNHEY and SVGEGT. This CDR3 reads CASSPPGATRDTQYF. CDR3 in DNA: TGTGCCAGCAGTCCTCCGGGTGCAACCCGTGATACGCAGTATTTT.

This clonotype was picked up a small number of times. V is TRBV28 and J is TRBJ2-5; D is undetermined. The V and J ends lost 6 bases and 8 bases respectively, with 13 bases between them. Germline assignment: CDR1 MDHEN and CDR2 SYDVKM. The CDR3 is made up of 12 amino acids. For the CDR3, the DNA is TGTGCCAGCAGCCAAGTATGGCGAACCCAGTACTTC. Translating gives CASSQVWRTQYF.

The CDR3 DNA reads TGTGCCAGCACGGGACTAGCGGGAGGCAACGAGCAGTACTTC. It yields the protein CASTGLAGGNEQYF. V usage is TRBV27 and J usage is TRBJ2-5, with 15 bases matching TRBD2. The assigned J gene may be wrong: the sequence end matches TRBJ2-7 better. CDR1 and CDR2 (germline): MNHEY, SMNVEV (reference sequence). The CDR3 covers 14 residues.

The gene calls are TRBV6-5 and TRBJ2-2, with D perhaps matching TRBD2 (5 bases). CDR1 MNHEY and CDR2 SVGAGI come from the germline V gene. The CDR3 consists of 13 residues. The germline V and J ends were trimmed by 7 bases and 6 bases, with 12 bases remaining between them. CDR3 nucleotides: TGTGCCAGCACCCAGCGGTTAGCCGGGGAGCTGTTTTTT. It is translated as CASTQRLAGELFF.

The genes are TRBV2 and TRBJ1-6; D remains unclear. The V end was cut by 5 bases, the J end by 7 bases, with 9 bases between. In germline, CDR1 is SNHLY, CDR2 FYNNEI. The CDR3 runs to 13 residues. The CDR3 DNA reads as TGTGCCAGCAGTTCATCTGTAAATTCACCCCTCCACTTT. Its protein is CASSSSVNSPLHF.

The chain employs TRBV4-1 and TRBJ2-7, with D unresolved. Between the trimmed V and J ends, which lost 1 base and 4 bases, there was a span of 8 bases. The length of the CDR3 is 13 residues. Germline V gene lookup returns CDR1 MGHRA and CDR2 YSYEKL. This CDR3 is CASSQGTRYEQYF. In nucleotides, the CDR3 is TGCGCCAGCAGCCAAGGGACCAGATACGAGCAGTACTTC.

The chain links TRBV4-2 to TRBJ2-5; weak D call: TRBD1 (7 bases). The CDR3 extends over 17 amino acids. V dropped 0 bases and J dropped 2 bases, with 16 bases sitting between them. Germline values: CDR1 LGHNA, CDR2 YNFKEQ. DNA of the CDR3: TGTGCCAGCAGCCAAGATGGGGGGCGCAGGGGGCAAGAGACCCAGTACTTC. Its translation is CASSQDGGRRGQETQYF.

A remark on this clonotype: One junction end does not reproduce the germline sequence, and a read error may be involved. This chain joins TRBV5-6 and TRBJ2-6; the D is unclear. CDR3 size: 16 residues. CDR1 is SGHDT and CDR2 is YYEEEE in the germline V gene. The CDR3 reads CASSLPGPSGTNVLTF. The CDR3, as DNA: TGTGCCAGCAGCTTACCAGGCCCCTCTGGGACCAACGTCCTGACTTTC. Drawing the rest from reference TRBV5-6 and TRBJ2-6, the complete variable domain is DAGVTQSPTHLIKTRGQQVTLRCSPKSGHDTVSWYQQALGQGPQFIFQYYEEEERQRGNFPDRFSGHQFPNYSSELNVNALLLGDSALYLCASSLPGPSGTNVLTFGAGSRLTVL.

This clonotype was observed a few times. CDR3 DNA: TGTGCCAGCACCCTTTTAGAGACCCAGTACTTC. Amino acid sequence: CASTLLETQYF. This chain joins TRBV2 and TRBJ2-5; D call uncertain. This CDR3 spans 11 amino acids. Deletions cut 7 bases from V and 4 bases from J, with 7 bases between. Per germline, CDR1 SNHLY and CDR2 FYNNEI.

The chain combines TRBV28 with TRBJ2-5, with TRBD1 as a possible D gene (6 bases). V was pared by 6 bases and J by 5 bases, with 10 bases between. Per germline, CDR1 MDHEN and CDR2 SYDVKM. This CDR3 has 12 amino acids. This CDR3 reads CASRSRGETQYF. CDR3 DNA: TGTGCCAGCAGGAGCAGGGGTGAGACCCAGTACTTC.

This clonotype was counted between two and nine times. The chain combines TRBV20-1 with TRBJ2-7; tentatively, D is TRBD1 (5 bases). CDR3 length: 15 residues. Germline CDR1 reads DFQATT; CDR2 reads SNEGSKA (reference sequence). V lost 5 bases and J lost 1, with 18 bases in between. CDR3 amino acids: CSAQGAVYPSYEQYF. DNA of the CDR3: TGCAGTGCTCAAGGGGCAGTTTATCCATCCTACGAGCAGTACTTC.

The rearrangement joins TRBV20-1 to TRBJ2-1; maybe TRBD1 (6 bases). Trimming removed 6 bases from V and 0 bases from J, with 18 bases in between. The CDR3 has 16 residues. Germline V gene lookup returns CDR1 DFQATT and CDR2 SNEGSKA (reference sequence). The DNA for the CDR3 is TGCAGTGCGGATCCACAGGGAAGGGGCTCCTACAATGAGCAGTTCTTC. Protein: CSADPQGRGSYNEQFF.

The chain recombines TRBV5-1 with TRBJ1-1; no definite D call. The CDR3 runs to 13 residues. V was cut by 0 bases and J by 6 bases, with 9 bases left in between. Germline V gives CDR1 SGHRS, CDR2 YFSETQ. CDR3 protein: CASSLGYSSEAFF. In DNA form, the CDR3 reads TGCGCCAGCAGCTTGGGGTACTCTTCTGAAGCTTTCTTT.

This chain joins TRBV7-2 and TRBJ2-3; TRBD2 agrees at 8 bases. Germline values: CDR1 SGHTA, CDR2 FQGNSA. Trimming removed 4 bases from V and 3 bases from J; junction bases left unmatched: 6. This CDR3 region has 15 residues. The CDR3 coding sequence is TGTGCCAGCAGCTCGGGGGGGCGGGAGACAGATACGCAGTATTTT. Translation: CASSSGGRETDTQYF.

The genes are TRBV20-1 and TRBJ2-1; TRBD2 aligns across 7 bases. The CDR3 has 11 residues. The J segment lost 15 bases and the V segment lost 3 bases, leaving 8 bases of the junction unmatched. Germline-derived CDR1 and CDR2 are DFQATT and SNEGSKA (reference sequence). The CDR3 DNA sequence: TGCAGTGCTAGTGGCGGGAGTGGTCCGTTCTTC. Translation gives CSASGGSGPFF.

The table lists this clonotype with a few counts. The rearrangement uses TRBV12-3 or TRBV12-4 and TRBJ2-5; the match to TRBD2 covers 8 bases. The end of the DNA aligns better with TRBJ2-7, so the J call may be wrong. CDR3 length: 16 amino acids. The CDR3 reads CASSFSLSAGEGEQYF. The CDR3 DNA sequence: TGTGCCAGCAGTTTTTCCCTCTCAGCGGGAGAAGGCGAGCAGTACTTC.

The chain carries TRBV28 and TRBJ2-7; 8 bases align to TRBD1. This CDR3 contains 14 residues. CDR1 MDHEN and CDR2 SYDVKM come from the germline V gene. V lost 6 bases and J lost 3; bases outside the gene matches: 7. This CDR3 reads CASRERTGYYEQYF. The CDR3 DNA reads TGTGCCAGCAGGGAGAGGACAGGGTACTACGAGCAGTACTTC.

This clonotype has only a few counts. The chain carries TRBV18 and TRBJ1-2; D gene ambiguous. The germline V gene encodes CDR1 KGHSH and CDR2 LQKENI. V was shortened by 2 bases and J by 1 base, with 17 bases between the two germline ends. This CDR3 comprises 17 residues. The CDR3 is CASSPSNVKAHNYGYTF. As DNA, the CDR3 is TGTGCCAGCTCACCATCGAATGTAAAGGCCCATAACTATGGCTACACCTTC. Full variable domain (missing parts from reference TRBV18 and TRBJ1-2): NAGVMQNPRHLVRRRGQEARLRCSPMKGHSHVYWYRQLPEEGLKFMVYLQKENIIDESGMPKERFSAEFPKEGPSILRIQQVVRGDSAAYFCASSPSNVKAHNYGYTFGSGTRLTVV.

The chain recombines TRBV19 with TRBJ2-5, with 13 bases lining up with TRBD2. Germline V gene lookup returns CDR1 LNHDA and CDR2 SQIVND (reference sequence). The V segment lost 6 bases and the J segment 4 bases; nucleotides outside the gene matches: 5. There are 15 residues in the CDR3. The CDR3 sequence: CASRQGLAGVETQYF. CDR3 DNA: TGTGCCAGTAGACAAGGACTAGCGGGAGTAGAGACCCAGTACTTC.

The chain uses TRBV6-6 and TRBJ1-5; TRBD1 agrees at 9 bases. Germline CDR1 and CDR2: MNHNY and SVGAGI (reference sequence). The CDR3 runs to 14 residues. V trimming: 5 bases; J trimming: 7 bases; junction bases outside the gene matches: 6. The CDR3 spells CASSKGQGEQPQHF. The CDR3 region has the DNA TGTGCCAGCAGTAAGGGACAGGGTGAGCAGCCCCAGCATTTT.

This chain uses TRBV7-9 with TRBJ2-5, with 7 bases lining up with TRBD1. CDR3 size: 18 residues. The ends lost 8 bases at V and 0 bases at J; junction bases unmatched: 18. Germline-derived CDR1 and CDR2 are SEHNR and FQNEAQ (reference sequence). Here the CDR3 DNA reads TGTGCCAGCGCGAGAACCCTAACCGGGACAGCCTACCAAGAGACCCAGTACTTC. This sequence encodes CASARTLTGTAYQETQYF. Based on the CDR3 plus reference TRBV7-9 and TRBJ2-5, the full variable domain is DTGVSQNPRHKITKRGQNVTFRCDPISEHNRLYWYRQTLGQGPEFLTYFQNEAQLEKSRLLSDRFSAERPKGSFSTLEIQRTEQGDSAMYLCASARTLTGTAYQETQYFGPGTRLLVL.

The genes are TRBV3-1 and TRBJ1-2; D is ambiguous. Germline CDR1 reads LGHDT; CDR2 reads YNNKEL (reference sequence). Trimming pared 5 bases from V and 4 bases from J, leaving 14 bases between. This CDR3 comprises 14 residues. For the CDR3, the DNA is TGTGCCAGCAGCTCAACCGGGCTTTCCTATGGCTACACCTTC. Amino acids: CASSSTGLSYGYTF. Full variable domain (remainder filled in from reference TRBV3-1 and TRBJ1-2): DTAVSQTPKYLVTQMGNDKSIKCEQNLGHDTMYWYKQDSKKFLKIMFSYNNKELIINETVPNRFSPKSPDKAHLNLHINSLELGDSAVYFCASSSTGLSYGYTFGSGTRLTVV.

V usage is TRBV6-1 and J usage is TRBJ2-5, with 9 bases identical to TRBD1. Trimming cost V 6 bases and J 11 bases; bases outside gene matches: 16. Germline CDR1 is MNHNS and CDR2 is SASEGT. CDR3 length: 15 amino acids. DNA of the CDR3: TGTGCCAGCAGAGCCAACCGGGACAGGGTAGCTGAGCAGTACTTC. This sequence encodes CASRANRDRVAEQYF.

The V gene is TRBV20-1, the J gene TRBJ2-7; a possible D gene is TRBD1 (5 bases). V shed 0 bases and J shed 3 bases, with 12 bases lying between them. The CDR3 runs to 14 residues. Germline CDR1 DFQATT, CDR2 SNEGSKA (reference sequence). CDR3 sequence reads: CSARDLRVDYEQYF. The CDR3 nucleotides read TGCAGTGCTAGAGATCTCAGGGTAGACTACGAGCAGTACTTC.

The chain couples TRBV20-1 to TRBJ2-7; 9 bases match TRBD2. Germline V gene lookup returns CDR1 DFQATT and CDR2 SNEGSKA (reference sequence). The V segment lost 0 bases and the J segment 2 bases; nucleotides outside the gene matches: 8. The CDR3 spans 16 residues. Written as DNA, the CDR3 is TGCAGTGCTAGAGAACCTCGGCCTAGCGGGACCTACGAGCAGTACTTC. It translates to CSAREPRPSGTYEQYF.

In DNA form, the CDR3 reads TGTGCCAGCAGTCGCAACCCCAGAATAAGCGCGTCGGGGAGAGAAGAGACCCAGTACTTC. Protein sequence: CASSRNPRISASGREETQYF. The J gene is TRBJ2-5, the V gene TRBV27, with D possibly matching TRBD2 (5 bases). CDR1 and CDR2 from the germline V gene are MNHEY and SMNVEV (reference sequence). The CDR3 has 20 amino acids. Trimming took 5 bases from V and 3 from J, leaving 31 bases between them.